These 28 T cell receptor beta chains share one sample of origin, sequenced in a study of T cell repertoires in cytomegalovirus infection. MiXCR was run by TCRdb on the reads, yielding one entry per CDR3 protein. Of about 830,000 distinct CDR3 sequences listed, approximately 30% are singletons. The antigens of these receptors remain unknown. The starting material was cultured CD8+ T cells from PBMCs, obtained from culture after CMV antigen stimulation. Source of these receptors: a human donor in good health (CMV status not recorded). Some clones in this sample may be carry-over from other donors' samples.

The V call is TRBV7-6, the J call TRBJ2-3; no firm D call. V lost 4 bases, J lost 0 bases, and 11 bases lay in between. This CDR3 is 15 amino acids long. CDR1 SGHVS and CDR2 FNYEAQ come from the germline V gene. The CDR3 spells CASSSPRESTDTQYF. The CDR3 nucleotides read TGTGCCAGCAGCTCCCCCCGAGAGAGCACAGATACGCAGTATTTT.

The chain is built from TRBV7-9 and TRBJ1-1; possible D gene TRBD1, 5 bases. Between the trimmed V and J ends, which lost 5 bases and 5 bases, there was a span of 12 bases. Germline V gene data show CDR1 as SEHNR and CDR2 as FQNEAQ (reference sequence). The CDR3 length is 13 residues. Written as DNA, the CDR3 is TGTGCCAGCAGCCCCTCAGGGAGGACTGAAGCTTTCTTT. This encodes CASSPSGRTEAFF.

This clonotype was recorded a few times. The V gene is TRBV7-9, the J gene TRBJ2-2; possible D gene TRBD2, 7 bases. The V end lost 4 bases, the J end lost 3 bases, and 15 bases lay between the germline ends. The CDR3 loop spans 16 amino acids. The V gene's germline CDR1 is SEHNR and CDR2 FQNEAQ (reference sequence). The CDR3 DNA reads as TGTGCCAGCAGCTCTAGAGGGGGGGCCTACACCGGGGAGCTGTTTTTT. This gives the protein CASSSRGGAYTGELFF. Filled out from reference TRBV7-9 and TRBJ2-2, the complete variable domain reads DTGVSQNPRHKITKRGQNVTFRCDPISEHNRLYWYRQTLGQGPEFLTYFQNEAQLEKSRLLSDRFSAERPKGSFSTLEIQRTEQGDSAMYLCASSSRGGAYTGELFFGEGSRLTVL.

This clonotype turned up a few times. This sequence joins TRBV27 and TRBJ1-5; TRBD1 might be the D (5 bases). Deletions cut 5 bases from V and 0 bases from J, with 20 bases between. Germline assignment: CDR1 MNHEY and CDR2 SMNVEV (reference sequence). The CDR3 spans 18 residues. CDR3 DNA: TGTGCCAGCAGTCGCATGGACACCGGACCCCTTAGCAATCAGCCCCAGCATTTT. It codes for CASSRMDTGPLSNQPQHF.

This clonotype appeared once. The chain combines TRBV12-3 or TRBV12-4 with TRBJ1-5, with D tentatively TRBD1 (6 bases). V was clipped by 6 bases and J by 4 bases, with 13 bases between them. The CDR3 sequence is 14 residues long. Written as DNA, the CDR3 is TGTGCCAGCAGACCTAGGGGGGGTAATCAGCCCCAGCATTTT. It translates to CASRPRGGNQPQHF.

Many counts were recorded for this clonotype. This chain uses TRBV10-2 with TRBJ1-1; D is ambiguous. Germline V CDR1 and CDR2: WSHSY, SAAADI. The CDR3 has 12 amino acids. V lost 3 bases and J lost 3, with 5 bases in between. Here the CDR3 DNA reads TGCGCCAGCAGTGACGGGGACACTGAAGCTTTCTTT. This sequence encodes CASSDGDTEAFF.

The chain is built from TRBV4-1 and TRBJ2-1; 8 nucleotides agree with TRBD2. This CDR3 spans 15 amino acids. V shed 4 bases and J 8 bases; nucleotides not matched to a gene: 10. Germline lookup yields CDR1 MGHRA and CDR2 YSYEKL. CDR3 in amino acids: CASSPFGGAIHEQFF. CDR3 nucleotides: TGCGCCAGCAGCCCGTTCGGGGGGGCCATTCATGAGCAGTTCTTC.

The V and J genes are TRBV29-1 and TRBJ2-1, with TRBD2 matching over 13 bases. V lost 6 bases, J lost 8 bases, and 7 bases stayed unmatched. The CDR3 spans 14 residues. Germline CDR1 and CDR2: SQVTM and ANQGSEA. The DNA for the CDR3 is TGCAGCGTGCCTACTAGCGGGGGGGACTATGAGCAGTTCTTC. The encoded protein is CSVPTSGGDYEQFF.

This clonotype was seen at least ten times. This chain connects TRBV7-9 to TRBJ2-3; D is unclear. CDR3 size: 14 residues. The germline V gene encodes CDR1 SEHNR and CDR2 FQNEAQ (reference sequence). V lost 3 bases and J 2 bases, leaving 9 bases between the germline ends. CDR3 DNA sequence: TGTGCCAGCAGCTTTTCGGCGGACACAGATACGCAGTATTTT. Protein product: CASSFSADTDTQYF.

This clonotype was picked up one time. The genes are TRBV23-1 and TRBJ1-1, with TRBD1 identical over 7 bases. TRBV23-1 is sorted into the ORF group, with uncertain function. This CDR3 spans 16 amino acids. J gave up 3 bases and V 4 bases, and 11 bases lay outside the gene matches. The CDR3, as DNA: TGCGCCAGCAGTCGACTCGCTTCAGGGGGGCACACTGAAGCTTTCTTT. Its protein is CASSRLASGGHTEAFF.

This chain uses TRBV10-3 with TRBJ2-5; a weak D match, TRBD1 (5 bases). V was cut by 3 bases and J by 5 bases, with 16 bases left in between. The CDR3 sequence is 15 residues long. The germline V gene has CDR1 ENHRY and CDR2 SYGVKD. Written as DNA, the CDR3 is TGTGCCATCAGTGACTATGGGCAGGGTGGGGAGACCCAGTACTTC. Protein product: CAISDYGQGGETQYF.

This clonotype was seen a single time. This may stem from a read error, because a much larger clone lies one nucleotide away. The rearrangement uses TRBV7-6 and TRBJ2-7, with D unresolved. CDR3 length: 14 residues. Germline CDR1 and CDR2: SGHVS and FNYEAQ. Between the trimmed V and J ends, which lost 8 bases and 0 bases, there was a span of 14 bases. Here the CDR3 reads CASGSPGRSYEQYF. The DNA for the CDR3 is TGTGCCAGCGGCTCTCCGGGCCGCTCCTACGAGCAGTACTTC.

The table lists this clonotype with a few counts. J is TRBJ1-1 and V is TRBV5-1, with D unclear. The CDR3 consists of 13 residues. CDR1 is SGHRS, CDR2 YFSETQ, per germline. V was cut by 0 bases and J by 4 bases, with 7 bases left in between. Here the CDR3 reads CASSLAIATEAFF. CDR3 sequence (DNA): TGCGCCAGCAGCTTGGCCATCGCCACTGAAGCTTTCTTT.

The chain uses TRBV7-6 and TRBJ2-2; tentative D call: TRBD2 (7 bases). The V gene's germline CDR1 is SGHVS and CDR2 FNYEAQ. V was cut by 10 bases and J by 2 bases, with 14 bases left in between. The CDR3 sequence is 14 residues long. The CDR3 reads CAIPAGANTGELFF. In DNA, the CDR3 is TGTGCCATCCCCGCGGGGGCCAACACCGGGGAGCTGTTTTTT. Full variable domain (missing parts from reference TRBV7-6 and TRBJ2-2): GAGVSQSPRYKVTKRGQDVALRCDPISGHVSLYWYRQALGQGPEFLTYFNYEAQQDKSGLPNDRFSAERPEGSISTLTIQRTEQRDSAMYRCAIPAGANTGELFFGEGSRLTVL.

V usage is TRBV5-6 and J usage is TRBJ2-1; 13 nucleotides align to TRBD2. The CDR3 spans 19 residues. V dropped 4 bases and J dropped 1; count of bases not matched to a gene: 11. Looked up from germline, CDR1 is SGHDT and CDR2 is YYEEEE. As DNA, the CDR3 is TGTGCCAGCAGCCAGTCCGGGACTAGCGGGGCATTTTCCTACAATGAGCAGTTCTTC. Translation gives CASSQSGTSGAFSYNEQFF.

This clonotype was found a few times. This chain joins TRBV20-1 and TRBJ2-3, with TRBD1 matching over 10 bases. CDR3 length: 16 amino acids. Germline V gene lookup returns CDR1 DFQATT and CDR2 SNEGSKA (reference sequence). The J segment lost 4 bases and the V segment lost 4 bases, leaving 11 bases of the junction unmatched. The DNA of the CDR3 is TGCAGTGCTACCAAGGGACAGGGGATTACTGCAGATACGCAGTATTTT. Its translation: CSATKGQGITADTQYF.

This clonotype turned up a few times. V usage is TRBV27 and J usage is TRBJ2-7; 7 positions agree with TRBD1. The trim removed 4 bases at V and 3 bases at J, leaving 12 bases unmatched. Germline lookup yields CDR1 MNHEY and CDR2 SMNVEV (reference sequence). The CDR3 totals 16 residues. CDR3 DNA: TGTGCCAGCAGTTGGATATGGGCAGGGGGTAGCTACGAGCAGTACTTC. It translates to CASSWIWAGGSYEQYF.

This clonotype was seen only a few times. This chain links TRBV28 with TRBJ2-3, with D possibly being TRBD2 (6 bases). CDR1 is MDHEN, CDR2 SYDVKM, per germline. Trimming stripped 2 bases from V and 4 bases from J, with 25 bases between. The CDR3 runs to 19 residues. In DNA, the CDR3 is TGTGCCAGCAGTTTAACCGAGTCTAGTAGCGGCGCTTGGTCAGATACGCAGTATTTT. Its protein is CASSLTESSSGAWSDTQYF.

This clonotype showed up many times. The gene calls are TRBV7-8 and TRBJ2-3; D not resolved. The ends were cut back, 1 base at V and 2 bases at J, with 10 bases in the middle. CDR3 length: 15 amino acids. CDR1 and CDR2 (germline): SGHVS, FQNEAQ. The CDR3 DNA follows: TGTGCCAGCAGCTTAGACCTGAAAGTCACAGATACGCAGTATTTT. It translates to CASSLDLKVTDTQYF.

The V and J genes are TRBV6-5 and TRBJ2-3, with D possibly matching TRBD1 (6 bases). Trimming took 4 bases from V and 0 from J, leaving 26 bases between them. The CDR3 has 20 amino acids. Germline assignment: CDR1 MNHEY and CDR2 SVGAGI. DNA of the CDR3: TGTGCCAGCAGTTCCATCCAGGGGTCTTACCAGAGTCATAGCACAGATACGCAGTATTTT. Residues: CASSSIQGSYQSHSTDTQYF.

The table lists this clonotype with a few counts. This chain connects TRBV12-3 or TRBV12-4 to TRBJ2-2; no definite D call. V was clipped by 3 bases and J by 4 bases, with 6 bases between them. This CDR3 is 13 amino acids long. The chain's CDR3 is CASSFQSTGELFF. CDR3 sequence (DNA): TGTGCCAGCAGTTTCCAGAGCACCGGGGAGCTGTTTTTT.

This clonotype has more than one count but fewer than ten. The chain links TRBV7-9 to TRBJ2-1, with D uncertain. The V gene's germline CDR1 is SEHNR and CDR2 FQNEAQ (reference sequence). This CDR3 has 15 residues. V lost 4 bases and J 0 bases, leaving 10 bases between the germline ends. CDR3 DNA: TGTGCCAGCAGCTCGACACAGAGCTCCTACAATGAGCAGTTCTTC. Its protein is CASSSTQSSYNEQFF.

This clonotype has a count of ten or more. V usage is TRBV6-5 and J usage is TRBJ1-1; D unresolved. V was cut by 7 bases and J by 2 bases, with 5 bases left in between. CDR3 length: 11 residues. Germline V gene lookup returns CDR1 MNHEY and CDR2 SVGAGI. The CDR3 here is CASILNTEAFF. The CDR3, as DNA: TGTGCCAGCATTCTCAACACTGAAGCTTTCTTT.

At least ten counts were recorded for this clonotype. The CDR3 spells CATSDSSGNTIYF. CDR3 bases: TGTGCCACCAGTGATAGCTCTGGAAACACCATATATTTT. The chain combines TRBV24-1 with TRBJ1-3; D call uncertain. V was shortened by 3 bases and J by 0 bases, with 2 bases between the two germline ends. CDR3 length: 13 residues. The V gene's germline CDR1 is KGHDR and CDR2 SFDVKD.

This clonotype was seen repeatedly, ten times or more. The V call is TRBV27, the J call TRBJ1-5; 7 nucleotides align to TRBD1. CDR3 length: 14 residues. Germline assignment: CDR1 MNHEY and CDR2 SMNVEV (reference sequence). V trimming: 6 bases; J trimming: 2 bases; junction bases outside the gene matches: 4. The CDR3 DNA reads TGTGCCAGCAGACAGGGGACCGGCAATCAGCCCCAGCATTTT. Amino acids: CASRQGTGNQPQHF.

The chain uses TRBV7-6 and TRBJ2-1; TRBD2 is a possible D gene (7 bases). Looked up from germline, CDR1 is SGHVS and CDR2 is FNYEAQ. The CDR3 is made up of 14 amino acids. Between the trimmed V and J ends, which lost 2 bases and 7 bases, there was a span of 12 bases. The CDR3 region is CASSLSKGGNEQFF. The CDR3 DNA reads TGTGCCAGCAGCTTATCAAAGGGGGGGAATGAGCAGTTCTTC.

This clonotype was found a few times. This rearrangement joins TRBV19 to TRBJ2-7; D remains unclear. CDR1 and CDR2 (germline): LNHDA, SQIVND (reference sequence). Between the trimmed V and J ends, which lost 0 bases and 2 bases, there was a span of 11 bases. CDR3 length equals 15 residues. The CDR3 sequence is CASSIDRSPTYEQYF. The DNA of the CDR3 is TGTGCCAGTAGTATAGATCGGTCCCCAACCTACGAGCAGTACTTC.

The genes are TRBV24-1 and TRBJ1-5; maybe TRBD1 (5 bases). The length of the CDR3 is 16 residues. Trimming stripped 2 bases from V and 0 bases from J, with 10 bases between. Germline V lookup: CDR1 KGHDR, CDR2 SFDVKD. In DNA form, the CDR3 reads TGTGCCACCAGTGATTCTCCGACAGTTAGCAATCAGCCCCAGCATTTT. Translated: CATSDSPTVSNQPQHF.